A single sample is the source of the 31 T cell receptor beta chains below, sequenced in a study of beta chain features in type 1 diabetes. All of the isolated RNA was reverse transcribed, so expressed TCRB transcripts were sequenced. TCRdb keeps only in-frame clones here, not all; method: immunoSEQ multiplex PCR. The table has under 450,000 clones, about 16% seen once; the top ten hold 0.019%. Sequencing input: naive CD4+ T cells from blood. Receptor source: a woman under 30 in good health.

This clone was picked up a small number of times. The rearrangement links TRBV9 to TRBJ2-5; the match to TRBD1 covers 7 bases. The CDR3 has 14 amino acids. Trimming cost V 3 bases and J 0 bases; bases outside gene matches: 2. Germline loops: CDR1 SGDLS, CDR2 YYNGEE. This CDR3 is CASSAGTDQETQYF. The CDR3 nucleotides read TGTGCCAGCAGCGCCGGGACAGACCAAGAGACCCAGTACTTC.

CDR3 sequence reads: CASSARDRDVNEQFF. The CDR3 DNA follows: TGTGCCAGCAGCGCCCGGGACAGGGACGTCAATGAGCAGTTCTTC. The chain has TRBV7-3 and TRBJ2-1; 9 nucleotides match TRBD1. This CDR3 has 15 residues. CDR1 is SGHTA, CDR2 FQGTGA, per germline. The J segment lost 6 bases and the V segment lost 5 bases, leaving 8 bases of the junction unmatched.

The chain has TRBV9 and TRBJ2-5, with TRBD2 as a possible D gene (5 bases). V shed 0 bases and J shed 4 bases, with 10 bases lying between them. The CDR3 runs to 14 residues. Germline assignment: CDR1 SGDLS and CDR2 YYNGEE. The chain's CDR3 is CASSVELAPETQYF. The CDR3 DNA is TGTGCCAGCAGCGTAGAGCTAGCCCCAGAGACCCAGTACTTC. Together with reference TRBV9 and TRBJ2-5, the CDR3 gives the full variable domain: DSGVTQTPKHLITATGQRVTLRCSPRSGDLSVYWYQQSLDQGLQFLIQYYNGEERAKGNILERFSAQQFPDLHSELNLSSLELGDSALYFCASSVELAPETQYFGPGTRLLVL.

This clone was seen only a few times. V is TRBV28 and J is TRBJ1-2; 9 nucleotides agree with TRBD1. V dropped 11 bases and J dropped 4; count of bases not matched to a gene: 8. The CDR3 covers 13 residues. Germline assignment: CDR1 MDHEN and CDR2 SYDVKM. CDR3 nucleotides: TGTGCCGGCGGACAGGGGATGGCCTATGGCTACACCTTC. It is translated as CAGGQGMAYGYTF.

CDR3 nucleotide sequence: TGCGCCAGCAGCCAAGATACAGGTGGGGTTTTCACAGATACGCAGTATTTT. This codes for CASSQDTGGVFTDTQYF. J is TRBJ2-3 and V is TRBV4-3; possibly TRBD1 for D (5 bases). The V gene lost 0 bases and the J gene lost 2 bases, with 15 bases spanning the gap. The germline gives CDR1 LGHNA, CDR2 YSLEER. This CDR3 comprises 17 residues.

A few counts support this clone. The V call is TRBV15, the J call TRBJ2-3, with 10 nucleotides matching TRBD2. The germline CDR1 and CDR2 sequences are LNHNV and YYDKDF (reference sequence). Unmatched junction bases numbered 8, after V lost 5 bases and J lost 6 bases. The CDR3 length is 15 residues. The CDR3 DNA reads as TGTGCCACCAGCTCTCTAGCGGGAGTATTTGATACGCAGTATTTT. As protein: CATSSLAGVFDTQYF.

This clone came up a few times. V usage is TRBV7-9 and J usage is TRBJ2-5; TRBD1 is a possible D gene (6 bases). Per germline, CDR1 SEHNR and CDR2 FQNEAQ (reference sequence). CDR3 length: 13 amino acids. Trimming cost V 7 bases and J 4 bases, with 13 bases left between them. The chain's CDR3 is CASNSDSRETQYF. Here the CDR3 DNA reads TGTGCCAGCAACTCGGACAGCCGAGAGACCCAGTACTTC.

The genes are TRBV7-9 and TRBJ2-1; 7 bases align to TRBD2. Germline CDR1 reads SEHNR; CDR2 reads FQNEAQ (reference sequence). The CDR3 totals 15 residues. The V and J ends lost 2 bases and 10 bases, in that order; junction bases with no gene match: 11. The CDR3 region is CASSLLASGWGEQFF. The CDR3 DNA follows: TGTGCCAGCAGCTTATTGGCTAGCGGCTGGGGGGAGCAGTTCTTC.

This clone showed up just a few times. J is TRBJ1-1 and V is TRBV7-9; a weak D match, TRBD1 (5 bases). CDR1 SEHNR and CDR2 FQNEAQ come from the germline V gene (reference sequence). This CDR3 region has 12 residues. Trimming shortened V by 6 bases and J by 8 bases, and 13 bases separated the two germline ends. The chain's CDR3 is CASSHQGKEAFF. As DNA, the CDR3 is TGTGCCAGCAGTCATCAGGGTAAGGAAGCTTTCTTT.

V is TRBV18 and J is TRBJ2-7; D is unclear. Trimming cost V 4 bases and J 2 bases, with 9 bases left between them. CDR1 is KGHSH, CDR2 LQKENI, per germline. The CDR3 runs 13 residues. CDR3 residues: CASSRADAYEQYF. The CDR3 bases are TGTGCCAGCTCACGGGCCGACGCCTACGAGCAGTACTTC.

There are a few counts of this clone. The chain employs TRBV25-1 and TRBJ2-3; D remains ambiguous. CDR1 is MGHDK and CDR2 is SYGVNS in the germline V gene. The CDR3 totals 13 residues. V was cut by 4 bases and J by 9 bases, with 14 bases left in between. This chain's CDR3 is CASSAPLLGTQYF. The CDR3 coding sequence is TGTGCCAGCAGTGCCCCTTTACTCGGGACGCAGTATTTT.

The table lists this clone with a few counts. The chain carries TRBV11-2 and TRBJ1-3; D is possibly TRBD1 (6 bases). Germline V gene lookup returns CDR1 SGHAT and CDR2 FQNNGV. The CDR3 runs 13 residues. The V and J ends lost 6 bases and 6 bases respectively, with 12 bases between them. CDR3 DNA: TGTGCCAGCAGGATTGCAGGGGAAAACACCATATATTTT. Its protein is CASRIAGENTIYF.

The chain uses TRBV7-2 and TRBJ2-3; 13 bases line up with TRBD2. The CDR3 consists of 19 residues. J gave up 4 bases and V 1 base, and 11 bases lay outside the gene matches. Per the germline V gene, CDR1 is SGHTA and CDR2 is FQGNSA. The chain's CDR3 is CASSLGRRTSGRGSDTQYF. The CDR3 DNA follows: TGTGCCAGCAGCTTAGGCAGGAGGACTAGCGGGAGAGGGTCAGATACGCAGTATTTT.

J is TRBJ2-7 and V is TRBV7-2; TRBD2 matches 14 bases. The CDR3 covers 16 residues. Germline loops: CDR1 SGHTA, CDR2 FQGNSA. Trimming at V came to 2 bases and at J to 7 bases, leaving 7 bases not matched to a gene. The CDR3 here is CASSLLTSGRAGEQYF. The DNA of the CDR3 is TGTGCCAGCAGCTTACTGACTAGCGGGAGGGCCGGGGAGCAGTACTTC.

The chain couples TRBV19 to TRBJ1-5; 7 bases are a match to TRBD1. Germline V gene lookup returns CDR1 LNHDA and CDR2 SQIVND (reference sequence). This CDR3 is built from 14 residues. The V gene end was trimmed by 6 bases and the J gene end by 1 base; junction bases not matched to a gene: 3. CDR3 protein: CASSGQESNQPQHF. CDR3 nucleotide sequence: TGTGCCAGTAGCGGACAGGAAAGCAATCAGCCCCAGCATTTT.

V usage is TRBV4-1 and J usage is TRBJ1-2; no definite D call. The CDR3 length is 14 residues. Germline CDR1 is MGHRA and CDR2 is YSYEKL. Trimming stripped 3 bases from V and 0 bases from J, with 8 bases between. The CDR3 protein is CASSQYTANYGYTF. The CDR3 DNA is TGCGCCAGCAGCCAGTATACAGCTAACTATGGCTACACCTTC.

The rearrangement links TRBV11-1 to TRBJ2-5; TRBD2 matches at 7 bases. This CDR3 spans 17 amino acids. Germline CDR1 and CDR2: SGHAT and FQDESV (reference sequence). The V segment lost 2 bases and the J segment 1 base; nucleotides outside the gene matches: 10. The CDR3 here is CASSLLTGGLSQETQYF. Written as DNA, the CDR3 is TGTGCCAGCAGCTTATTAACCGGGGGACTAAGCCAAGAGACCCAGTACTTC.

This clone came up a few times. Other DNA sequences from this sample encode an identical CDR3 as well. The rearrangement uses TRBV18 and TRBJ1-4; D call uncertain. The CDR3 spans 13 residues. CDR1 is KGHSH, CDR2 LQKENI, per germline. Between the trimmed V and J ends, which lost 3 bases and 5 bases, there was a span of 7 bases. CDR3 DNA: TGTGCCAGCTCACCGGGCCTCAATGAAAAACTGTTTTTT. Translated, it gives CASSPGLNEKLFF.

V gene TRBV4-3 combines with J gene TRBJ2-3; 8 bases match TRBD2. Unmatched junction bases numbered 14, after V lost 4 bases and J lost 5 bases. CDR3 length: 17 amino acids. Germline V gene data show CDR1 as LGHNA and CDR2 as YSLEER. The CDR3 bases are TGCGCCAGCAGCCCCCTCCGGGGAGCGGGAGTGGGAGATACGCAGTATTTT. Amino acids: CASSPLRGAGVGDTQYF.

The chain couples TRBV7-7 to TRBJ2-5; 9 bases agree with TRBD2. This CDR3 has 15 residues. Losses at the gene ends were 2 bases for V and 5 bases for J; bases not matched to a gene: 6. Per germline, CDR1 SSHAT and CDR2 FNYEAQ (reference sequence). In nucleotides, the CDR3 is TGTGCCAGCAGCTTATACGCTAGCGGGACGGAGACCCAGTACTTC. Encoded protein: CASSLYASGTETQYF.

This clone appeared a few times. The chain is built from TRBV30 and TRBJ2-1, with TRBD1 matching over 7 bases. Trimming took 2 bases from V and 10 from J; bases not matched to a gene: 5. Germline lookup yields CDR1 GTSNPN and CDR2 SVGIG (reference sequence). This CDR3 spans 12 amino acids. The CDR3 nucleotides are TGTGCCTGGAGTCCCGGACAGGACGAGCAGTTCTTC. Its translation is CAWSPGQDEQFF.

This clone was counted a few times. The chain links TRBV28 to TRBJ2-7, with unresolved D. CDR3 length: 15 residues. V was trimmed by 1 base and J by 5 bases, leaving 15 bases between them. From germline, CDR1 is MDHEN and CDR2 SYDVKM. CDR3 bases: TGTGCCAGCAGTTTATCCAGCCCGCCTCGGGACGAGCAGTACTTC. Its translation: CASSLSSPPRDEQYF.

V and J are TRBV30 and TRBJ2-2; TRBD2 matches at 7 bases. The CDR3 totals 15 residues. The trim removed 3 bases at V and 4 bases at J, leaving 8 bases unmatched. The germline V gene has CDR1 GTSNPN and CDR2 SVGIG (reference sequence). As DNA, the CDR3 is TGTGCCTGGAGCCGGGGGGAAACAAGCACCGGGGAGCTGTTTTTT. Amino acid sequence: CAWSRGETSTGELFF.

The chain combines TRBV30 with TRBJ1-3; unclear D gene. Per the germline V gene, CDR1 is GTSNPN and CDR2 is SVGIG (reference sequence). With 1 base removed from V and 7 bases from J, the gap between germline ends came to 11 bases. The CDR3 has 13 residues. In nucleotides, the CDR3 is TGTGCCTGGAGTGCGACGTTCGGGAACACCATATATTTT. This gives the protein CAWSATFGNTIYF.

This clone has a handful of counts. J is TRBJ1-2 and V is TRBV28; 7 bases align to TRBD1. CDR1 and CDR2 from the germline V gene are MDHEN and SYDVKM. CDR3 length: 14 amino acids. With 8 bases clipped from V and 0 bases from J, the junction kept 6 bases outside the gene matches. CDR3 amino acids: CASYRQGPNYGYTF. For the CDR3, the DNA is TGTGCCAGCTATAGACAGGGTCCTAACTATGGCTACACCTTC.

The chain employs TRBV14 and TRBJ2-5, with D possibly TRBD1 on 6 matching bases. The CDR3 length is 13 residues. The germline V gene encodes CDR1 SGHDN and CDR2 FVKESK. The V end was cut by 4 bases, the J end by 3 bases, with 9 bases between. CDR3 region: CASSRGQEETQYF. DNA of the CDR3: TGTGCCAGCAGCCGGGGACAAGAAGAGACCCAGTACTTC.

This chain joins TRBV29-1 and TRBJ2-3, with a possible D match to TRBD2 (5 bases). This CDR3 region has 14 residues. The germline gives CDR1 SQVTM, CDR2 ANQGSEA. V lost 7 bases and J 6 bases, leaving 20 bases between the germline ends. The CDR3 loop is CSAIGLLTGDTQYF. The CDR3 nucleotides are TGCAGCGCGATCGGACTCCTCACGGGGGATACGCAGTATTTT.

The chain joins TRBV9 to TRBJ2-1; D is ambiguous. The CDR3 loop spans 14 amino acids. The V gene lost 2 bases and the J gene lost 9 bases, with 15 bases spanning the gap. Germline V gene sequence: CDR1 SGDLS, CDR2 YYNGEE. The CDR3 bases are TGTGCCAGCAGCGTTTTTGACGTTCTAGGTGAGCAGTTCTTC. Translation: CASSVFDVLGEQFF. Full variable domain (outside the CDR3, taken from reference TRBV9 and TRBJ2-1): DSGVTQTPKHLITATGQRVTLRCSPRSGDLSVYWYQQSLDQGLQFLIQYYNGEERAKGNILERFSAQQFPDLHSELNLSSLELGDSALYFCASSVFDVLGEQFFGPGTRLTVL.

The chain combines TRBV29-1 with TRBJ2-3; 11 bases align to TRBD1. Trimming at V came to 7 bases and at J to 7 bases, leaving 16 bases not matched to a gene. The CDR3 is 16 amino acids. From germline, CDR1 is SQVTM and CDR2 ANQGSEA. CDR3 residues: CSASGTGGAAVYTQYF. DNA for the CDR3: TGCAGCGCCTCCGGGACAGGGGGGGCCGCCGTCTATACGCAGTATTTT.

The rearrangement uses TRBV2 and TRBJ2-3; no clear D gene. This CDR3 comprises 16 residues. V was shortened by 0 bases and J by 2 bases, with 12 bases between the two germline ends. Germline V gives CDR1 SNHLY, CDR2 FYNNEI. The CDR3 loop is CASSEASSVSTDTQYF. The CDR3 DNA reads TGTGCCAGCAGTGAAGCCTCCAGCGTCTCCACAGATACGCAGTATTTT.

This sequence joins TRBV29-1 and TRBJ2-1, with TRBD1 as a possible D gene (5 bases). CDR3 length: 13 residues. Trimming took off 7 bases at V and 7 bases at J, with 17 bases between the two ends. CDR1 and CDR2 from the germline V gene are SQVTM and ANQGSEA. The chain's CDR3 is CSAQGRFGNEQFF. The DNA for the CDR3 is TGCAGCGCCCAGGGTCGGTTTGGAAATGAGCAGTTCTTC.